Shown below are 10 T cell receptor beta chains from a single sample sequenced in a study of T cells in Graves' hyperthyroidism and ophthalmopathy. Amplification yielded TCR beta CDR3 regions, with RNA transcripts as the source. The TCR CDR3 was amplified in a first-round RT-PCR using the HTBI primer set. Via MiXCR, TCRdb re-called the multiplex PCR reads, giving one row per CDR3 protein. The sample shows fewer than 550,000 distinct CDR3 sequences, around a quarter of them seen only once. Specimen: blood. The receptors here all came from a woman aged 30 to 39 with Graves' ophthalmopathy.

The chain uses TRBV28 and TRBJ2-7; TRBD1 aligns across 8 bases. The CDR3 is 13 amino acids. Germline loops: CDR1 MDHEN, CDR2 SYDVKM. The ends lost 5 bases at V and 6 bases at J; junction bases unmatched: 6. The CDR3 spells CASSLDRVSEQYF. CDR3 DNA: TGTGCCAGCAGTCTGGACAGGGTTAGCGAGCAGTACTTC.

This clonotype has ten or more counts. The chain recombines TRBV5-1 with TRBJ2-7; D unclear. The CDR3 sequence is 13 residues long. Germline assignment: CDR1 SGHRS and CDR2 YFSETQ. V was trimmed by 4 bases and J by 2 bases, leaving 10 bases between them. DNA of the CDR3: TGCGCCAGCAGCCCGGACGGCGCCTACGAGCAGTACTTC. Its protein is CASSPDGAYEQYF.

With regard to this clonotype: The limits of the CDR3 on the DNA are not certain, so only TCRdb's listed CDR3 is given. The rearrangement uses TRBV29-1 and TRBJ2-7. The length of the CDR3 is 14 amino acids, counting both ends. Looked up from germline, CDR1 is SQVTM and CDR2 is ANQGSEA. This CDR3 reads CSVALGTTYDWRYF.

This clonotype was counted only a few times. With a much larger clone just one base away, this may be a read error. The chain uses TRBV19 and TRBJ2-2, with 11 positions matching TRBD2. Germline loops: CDR1 LNHDA, CDR2 SQIVND (reference sequence). The CDR3 runs to 16 residues. The DNA of the CDR3 is TGTGCCAGTAGTATCCGACTAGCGGGGAGGACCGGGGAGCTGTGTTTT. It translates to CASSIRLAGRTGELCF.

This sequence joins TRBV20-1 and TRBJ2-2; TRBD2 matches at 7 bases. The CDR3 loop spans 15 amino acids. CDR1 is DFQATT, CDR2 SNEGSKA, per germline (reference sequence). V shed 5 bases, J shed 2 bases, and the junction held 8 bases outside the gene matches. The DNA for the CDR3 is TGCAGTGCTCCACCGAGCGGGGATAACACCGGGGAGCTGTTTTTT. It translates to CSAPPSGDNTGELFF.

The rearrangement uses TRBV6-1 and TRBJ2-7; 9 bases match TRBD2. The CDR3 sequence is 14 residues long. The ends lost 8 bases at V and 3 bases at J; junction bases unmatched: 8. The germline V gene encodes CDR1 MNHNS and CDR2 SASEGT. This chain's CDR3 is CASHPGLAVYEQYF. CDR3 bases: TGTGCCAGCCACCCGGGACTAGCCGTCTACGAGCAGTACTTC.

This clonotype was counted at least ten times. This chain links TRBV15 with TRBJ2-5; 8 nucleotides match TRBD2. Germline V gene data show CDR1 as LNHNV and CDR2 as YYDKDF (reference sequence). The CDR3 covers 15 residues. Germline trimming cut 0 bases from V and 5 bases from J; bases unmatched to any gene: 5. The CDR3 spells CATSREAGAWETQYF. The DNA of the CDR3 is TGTGCCACCAGCAGAGAAGCGGGGGCGTGGGAGACCCAGTACTTC. The whole variable domain, remainder taken from reference TRBV15 and TRBJ2-5, is DAMVIQNPRYQVTQFGKPVTLSCSQTLNHNVMYWYQQKSSQAPKLLFHYYDKDFNNEADTPDNFQSRRPNTSFCFLDIRSPGLGDTAMYLCATSREAGAWETQYFGPGTRLLVL.

This clonotype was found many times. This chain connects TRBV20-1 to TRBJ2-5, with 12 nucleotides matching TRBD2. The CDR3 is made up of 14 amino acids. Germline V gene sequence: CDR1 DFQATT, CDR2 SNEGSKA (reference sequence). V lost 1 base to trimming and J lost 4 bases; unmatched junction nucleotides: 1. The CDR3 sequence is CSARGLAGVETQYF. In DNA form, the CDR3 reads TGCAGTGCTAGAGGACTAGCGGGGGTAGAGACCCAGTACTTC.

This rearrangement joins TRBV11-2 to TRBJ2-5; TRBD2 matches at 13 bases. The J segment lost 5 bases and the V segment lost 4 bases, leaving 13 bases of the junction unmatched. The germline V gene encodes CDR1 SGHAT and CDR2 FQNNGV. The CDR3 has 18 residues. The CDR3 spells CASSSEPGLAGARETQYF. In DNA, the CDR3 is TGTGCCAGCAGCTCCGAGCCCGGACTAGCGGGGGCCCGGGAGACCCAGTACTTC.

V gene TRBV4-1 combines with J gene TRBJ2-7; 7 nucleotides agree with TRBD2. This CDR3 is 15 amino acids long. The V segment lost 3 bases and the J segment 3 bases; nucleotides outside the gene matches: 8. The germline V gene encodes CDR1 MGHRA and CDR2 YSYEKL. The CDR3 DNA reads TGCGCCAGCAGCCACTACCGAGCTAGCGGCTACGAGCAGTACTTC. It is translated as CASSHYRASGYEQYF.